This T cell receptor (beta chain) originates from a study of T cell responses to AZD1222 COVID-19 vaccine. Note on this clone: No antigen is known for it.

The assay was immunoSEQ multiplex PCR, and TCRdb's table has in-frame clones only and misses some. This table holds 170,000 or so clones, roughly nine tenths found once. Germline CDR1 and CDR2: SGHRS and YFSETQ. Between the trimmed V and J ends, which lost 3 bases and 0 bases, there was a span of 12 bases. The CDR3 runs to 15 residues. General study results and limits: Only a handful of AZD1222 recipients tested seropositive at baseline. Researchers report vaccine-associated CD4 TCRs spanning spike, with dominance at 160-218 and 743-854. Spike-specific TCR breadth and depth were elevated following two AZD1222 doses. Most donors were white British, females outnumbered males, and clonal diversity was possibly underestimated.

This chain uses TRBV5-1 with TRBJ1-1, with D uncertain. The receptor's source is an adult in good health. The specimen was peripheral blood, collected on day 0 of AZD1222 vaccination. Written as DNA, the CDR3 is TGCGCCAGCAGCTCGCAAAGTCTTATGAACACTGAAGCTTTCTTT. It is translated as CASSSQSLMNTEAFF.